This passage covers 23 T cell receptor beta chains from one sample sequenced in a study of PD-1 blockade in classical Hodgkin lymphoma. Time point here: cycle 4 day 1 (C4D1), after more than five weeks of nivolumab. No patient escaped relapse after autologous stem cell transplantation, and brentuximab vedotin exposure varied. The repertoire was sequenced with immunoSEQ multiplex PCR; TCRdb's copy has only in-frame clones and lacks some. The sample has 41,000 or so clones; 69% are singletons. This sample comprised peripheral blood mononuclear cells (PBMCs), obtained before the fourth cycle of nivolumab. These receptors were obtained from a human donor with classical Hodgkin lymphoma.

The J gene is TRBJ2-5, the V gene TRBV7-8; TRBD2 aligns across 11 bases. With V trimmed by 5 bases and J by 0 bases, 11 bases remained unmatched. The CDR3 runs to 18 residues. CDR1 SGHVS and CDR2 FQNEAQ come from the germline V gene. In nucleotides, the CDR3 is TGTGCCAGCAGCCCAAGGGCTAGCGGGGGGAAGGACCAAGAGACCCAGTACTTC. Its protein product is CASSPRASGGKDQETQYF.

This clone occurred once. The chain's CDR3 is CASSYSTGGDEQFF. For the CDR3, the DNA is TGTGCCAGCAGTTACTCGACAGGGGGCGATGAGCAGTTCTTC. V gene TRBV6-6 combines with J gene TRBJ2-1; 10 nucleotides line up with TRBD1. V lost 0 bases to trimming and J lost 8 bases; unmatched junction nucleotides: 1. The CDR3 loop spans 14 amino acids. Per the germline V gene, CDR1 is MNHNY and CDR2 is SVGAGI (reference sequence).

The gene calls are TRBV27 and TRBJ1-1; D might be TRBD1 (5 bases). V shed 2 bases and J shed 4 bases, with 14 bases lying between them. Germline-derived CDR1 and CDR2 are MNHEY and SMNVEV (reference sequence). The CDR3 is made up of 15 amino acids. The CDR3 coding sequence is TGTGCCAGCAGTTTAGGGACCGATTTACCCACTGAAGCTTTCTTT. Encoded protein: CASSLGTDLPTEAFF.

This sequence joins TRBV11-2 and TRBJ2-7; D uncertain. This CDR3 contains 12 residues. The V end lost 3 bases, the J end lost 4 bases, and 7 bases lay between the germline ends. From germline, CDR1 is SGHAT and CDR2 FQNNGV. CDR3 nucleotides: TGTGCCAGCAGCTTTATCGTATACGAGCAGTACTTC. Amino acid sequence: CASSFIVYEQYF.

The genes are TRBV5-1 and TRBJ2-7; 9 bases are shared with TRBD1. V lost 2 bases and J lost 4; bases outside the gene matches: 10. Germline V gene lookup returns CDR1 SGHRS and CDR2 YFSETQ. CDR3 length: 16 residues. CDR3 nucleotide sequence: TGCGCCAGCAGCTTTGGGGCCACAGGGGGCAGTTACGAGCAGTACTTC. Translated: CASSFGATGGSYEQYF. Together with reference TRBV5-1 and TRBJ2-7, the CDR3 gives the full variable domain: KAGVTQTPRYLIKTRGQQVTLSCSPISGHRSVSWYQQTPGQGLQFLFEYFSETQRNKGNFPGRFSGRQFSNSRSEMNVSTLELGDSALYLCASSFGATGGSYEQYFGPGTRLTVT.

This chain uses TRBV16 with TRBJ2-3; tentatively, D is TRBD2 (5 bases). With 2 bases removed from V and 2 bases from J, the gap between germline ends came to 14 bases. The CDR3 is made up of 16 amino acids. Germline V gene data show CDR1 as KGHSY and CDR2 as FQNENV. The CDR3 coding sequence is TGTGCCAGCAGCCAAGACGGGGTGGCACACACAGATACGCAGTATTTT. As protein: CASSQDGVAHTDTQYF.

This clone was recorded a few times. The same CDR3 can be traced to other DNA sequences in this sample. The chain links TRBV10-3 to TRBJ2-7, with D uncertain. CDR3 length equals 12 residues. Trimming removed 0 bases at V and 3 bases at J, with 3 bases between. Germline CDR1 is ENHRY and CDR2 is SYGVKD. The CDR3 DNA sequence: TGTGCCATCAGTGAGTCCTACTACGAGCAGTACTTC. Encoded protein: CAISESYYEQYF.

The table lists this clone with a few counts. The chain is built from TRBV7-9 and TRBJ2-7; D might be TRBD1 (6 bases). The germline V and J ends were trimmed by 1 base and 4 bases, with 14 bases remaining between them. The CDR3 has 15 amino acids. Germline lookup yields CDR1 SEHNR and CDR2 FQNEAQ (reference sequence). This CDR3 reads CASSLGQVIPYEQYF. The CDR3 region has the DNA TGTGCCAGCAGCTTAGGACAGGTGATCCCGTACGAGCAGTACTTC. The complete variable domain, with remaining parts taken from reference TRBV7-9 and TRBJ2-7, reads DTGVSQNPRHKITKRGQNVTFRCDPISEHNRLYWYRQTLGQGPEFLTYFQNEAQLEKSRLLSDRFSAERPKGSFSTLEIQRTEQGDSAMYLCASSLGQVIPYEQYFGPGTRLTVT.

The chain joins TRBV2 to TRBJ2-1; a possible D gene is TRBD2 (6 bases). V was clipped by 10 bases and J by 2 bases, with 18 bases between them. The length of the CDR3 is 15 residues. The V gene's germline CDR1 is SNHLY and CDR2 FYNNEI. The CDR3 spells CAIVPGTETYNEQFF. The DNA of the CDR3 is TGTGCCATTGTCCCCGGGACTGAAACCTACAATGAGCAGTTCTTC. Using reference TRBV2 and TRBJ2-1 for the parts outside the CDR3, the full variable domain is EPEVTQTPSHQVTQMGQEVILRCVPISNHLYFYWYRQILGQKVEFLVSFYNNEISEKSEIFDDQFSVERPDGSNFTLKIRSTKLEDSAMYFCAIVPGTETYNEQFFGPGTRLTVL.

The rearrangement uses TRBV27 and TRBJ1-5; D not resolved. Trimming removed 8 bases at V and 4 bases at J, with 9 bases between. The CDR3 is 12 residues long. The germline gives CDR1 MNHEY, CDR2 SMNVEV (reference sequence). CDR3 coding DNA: TGTGCCAGCGGTAAGATTAATCAGCCCCAGCATTTT. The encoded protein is CASGKINQPQHF.

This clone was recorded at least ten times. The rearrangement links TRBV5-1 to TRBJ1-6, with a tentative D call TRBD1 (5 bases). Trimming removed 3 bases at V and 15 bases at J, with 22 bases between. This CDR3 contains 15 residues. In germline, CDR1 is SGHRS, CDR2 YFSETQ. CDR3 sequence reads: CASSYHRDSSISLHF. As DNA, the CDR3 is TGCGCCAGCAGCTACCACCGGGACTCTTCCATCAGCCTCCACTTT.

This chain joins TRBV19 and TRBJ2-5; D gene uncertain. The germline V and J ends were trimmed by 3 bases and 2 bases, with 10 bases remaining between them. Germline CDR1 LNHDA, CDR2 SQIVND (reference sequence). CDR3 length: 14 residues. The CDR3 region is CASSIGTAQETQYF. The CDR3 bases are TGTGCCAGTAGTATCGGTACAGCTCAAGAGACCCAGTACTTC.

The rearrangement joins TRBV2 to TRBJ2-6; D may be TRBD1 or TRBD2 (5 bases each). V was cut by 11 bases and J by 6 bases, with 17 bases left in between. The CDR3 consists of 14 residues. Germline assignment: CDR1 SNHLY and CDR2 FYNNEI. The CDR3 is CAASLGPPANVLTF. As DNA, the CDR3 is TGTGCCGCAAGCCTGGGACCCCCGGCCAACGTCCTGACTTTC.

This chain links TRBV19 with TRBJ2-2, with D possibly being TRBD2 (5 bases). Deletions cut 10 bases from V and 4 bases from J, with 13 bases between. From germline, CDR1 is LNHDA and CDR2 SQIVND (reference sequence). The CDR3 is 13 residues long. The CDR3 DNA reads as TGTGCCACCCAAAGGGCGGGCACCGGGGAGCTGTTTTTT. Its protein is CATQRAGTGELFF.

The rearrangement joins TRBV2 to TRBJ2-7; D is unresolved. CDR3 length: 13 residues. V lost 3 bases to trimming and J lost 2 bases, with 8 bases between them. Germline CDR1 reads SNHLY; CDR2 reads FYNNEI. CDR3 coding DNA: TGTGCCAGCAGTGATGGGTCCCCCTACGAGCAGTACTTC. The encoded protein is CASSDGSPYEQYF.

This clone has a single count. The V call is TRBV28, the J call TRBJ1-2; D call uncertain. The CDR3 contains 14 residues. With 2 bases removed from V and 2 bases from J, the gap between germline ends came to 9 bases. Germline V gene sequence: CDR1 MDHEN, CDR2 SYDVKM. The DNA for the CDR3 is TGTGCCAGCAGTTTAGTTGGCCAGAACTATGGCTACACCTTC. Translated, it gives CASSLVGQNYGYTF.

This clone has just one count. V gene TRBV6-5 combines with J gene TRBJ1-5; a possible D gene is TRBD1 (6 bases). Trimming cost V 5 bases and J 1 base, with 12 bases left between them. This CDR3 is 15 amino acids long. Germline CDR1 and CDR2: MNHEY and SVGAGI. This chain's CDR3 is CASSLDSLSNQPQHF. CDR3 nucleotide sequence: TGTGCCAGCAGTCTGGACAGCCTCAGCAATCAGCCCCAGCATTTT.

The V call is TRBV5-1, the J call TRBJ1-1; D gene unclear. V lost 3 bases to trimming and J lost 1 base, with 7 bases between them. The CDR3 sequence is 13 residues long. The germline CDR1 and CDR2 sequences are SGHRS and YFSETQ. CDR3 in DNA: TGCGCCAGCAGCTCCTCACCGAACACTGAAGCTTTCTTT. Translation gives CASSSSPNTEAFF. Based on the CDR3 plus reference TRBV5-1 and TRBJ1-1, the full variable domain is KAGVTQTPRYLIKTRGQQVTLSCSPISGHRSVSWYQQTPGQGLQFLFEYFSETQRNKGNFPGRFSGRQFSNSRSEMNVSTLELGDSALYLCASSSSPNTEAFFGQGTRLTVV.

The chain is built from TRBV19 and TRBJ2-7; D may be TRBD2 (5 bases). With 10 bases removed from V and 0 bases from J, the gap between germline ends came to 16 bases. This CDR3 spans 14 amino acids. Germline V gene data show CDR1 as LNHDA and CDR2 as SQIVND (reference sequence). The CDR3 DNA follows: TGTGCCACAACACGGGAAGTAGGCTCCTACGAGCAGTACTTC. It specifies CATTREVGSYEQYF.

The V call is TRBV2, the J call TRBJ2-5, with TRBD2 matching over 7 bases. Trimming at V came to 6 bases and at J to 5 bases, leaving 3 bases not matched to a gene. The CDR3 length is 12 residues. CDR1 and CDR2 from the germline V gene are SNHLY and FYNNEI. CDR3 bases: TGTGCCAGCAGGGGGACTACTGAGACCCAGTACTTC. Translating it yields CASRGTTETQYF.

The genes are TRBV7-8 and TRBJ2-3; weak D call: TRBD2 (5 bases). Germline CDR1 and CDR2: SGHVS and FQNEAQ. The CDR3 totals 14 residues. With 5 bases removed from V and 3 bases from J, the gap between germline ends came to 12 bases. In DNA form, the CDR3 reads TGTGCCAGCAGCCGGTACGAGGGAACAGATACGCAGTATTTT. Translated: CASSRYEGTDTQYF. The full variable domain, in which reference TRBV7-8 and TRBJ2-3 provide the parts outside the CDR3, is GAGVSQSPRYKVAKRGQDVALRCDPISGHVSLFWYQQALGQGPEFLTYFQNEAQLDKSGLPSDRFFAERPEGSVSTLKIQRTQQEDSAVYLCASSRYEGTDTQYFGPGTRLTVL.

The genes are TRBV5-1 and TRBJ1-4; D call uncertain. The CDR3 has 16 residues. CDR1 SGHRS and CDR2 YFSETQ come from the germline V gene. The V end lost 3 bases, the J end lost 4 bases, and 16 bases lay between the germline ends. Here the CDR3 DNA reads TGCGCCAGCAGCTGGGGTCCCCGGCAGGATAATGAAAAACTGTTTTTT. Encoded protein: CASSWGPRQDNEKLFF. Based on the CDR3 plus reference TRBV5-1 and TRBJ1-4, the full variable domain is KAGVTQTPRYLIKTRGQQVTLSCSPISGHRSVSWYQQTPGQGLQFLFEYFSETQRNKGNFPGRFSGRQFSNSRSEMNVSTLELGDSALYLCASSWGPRQDNEKLFFGSGTQLSVL.

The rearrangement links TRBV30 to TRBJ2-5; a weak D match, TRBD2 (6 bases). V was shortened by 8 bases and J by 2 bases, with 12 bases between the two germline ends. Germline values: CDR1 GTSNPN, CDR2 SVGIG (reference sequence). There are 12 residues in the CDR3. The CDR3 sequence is CASSGEQETQYF. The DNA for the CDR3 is TGTGCCAGTAGCGGAGAACAAGAGACCCAGTACTTC.